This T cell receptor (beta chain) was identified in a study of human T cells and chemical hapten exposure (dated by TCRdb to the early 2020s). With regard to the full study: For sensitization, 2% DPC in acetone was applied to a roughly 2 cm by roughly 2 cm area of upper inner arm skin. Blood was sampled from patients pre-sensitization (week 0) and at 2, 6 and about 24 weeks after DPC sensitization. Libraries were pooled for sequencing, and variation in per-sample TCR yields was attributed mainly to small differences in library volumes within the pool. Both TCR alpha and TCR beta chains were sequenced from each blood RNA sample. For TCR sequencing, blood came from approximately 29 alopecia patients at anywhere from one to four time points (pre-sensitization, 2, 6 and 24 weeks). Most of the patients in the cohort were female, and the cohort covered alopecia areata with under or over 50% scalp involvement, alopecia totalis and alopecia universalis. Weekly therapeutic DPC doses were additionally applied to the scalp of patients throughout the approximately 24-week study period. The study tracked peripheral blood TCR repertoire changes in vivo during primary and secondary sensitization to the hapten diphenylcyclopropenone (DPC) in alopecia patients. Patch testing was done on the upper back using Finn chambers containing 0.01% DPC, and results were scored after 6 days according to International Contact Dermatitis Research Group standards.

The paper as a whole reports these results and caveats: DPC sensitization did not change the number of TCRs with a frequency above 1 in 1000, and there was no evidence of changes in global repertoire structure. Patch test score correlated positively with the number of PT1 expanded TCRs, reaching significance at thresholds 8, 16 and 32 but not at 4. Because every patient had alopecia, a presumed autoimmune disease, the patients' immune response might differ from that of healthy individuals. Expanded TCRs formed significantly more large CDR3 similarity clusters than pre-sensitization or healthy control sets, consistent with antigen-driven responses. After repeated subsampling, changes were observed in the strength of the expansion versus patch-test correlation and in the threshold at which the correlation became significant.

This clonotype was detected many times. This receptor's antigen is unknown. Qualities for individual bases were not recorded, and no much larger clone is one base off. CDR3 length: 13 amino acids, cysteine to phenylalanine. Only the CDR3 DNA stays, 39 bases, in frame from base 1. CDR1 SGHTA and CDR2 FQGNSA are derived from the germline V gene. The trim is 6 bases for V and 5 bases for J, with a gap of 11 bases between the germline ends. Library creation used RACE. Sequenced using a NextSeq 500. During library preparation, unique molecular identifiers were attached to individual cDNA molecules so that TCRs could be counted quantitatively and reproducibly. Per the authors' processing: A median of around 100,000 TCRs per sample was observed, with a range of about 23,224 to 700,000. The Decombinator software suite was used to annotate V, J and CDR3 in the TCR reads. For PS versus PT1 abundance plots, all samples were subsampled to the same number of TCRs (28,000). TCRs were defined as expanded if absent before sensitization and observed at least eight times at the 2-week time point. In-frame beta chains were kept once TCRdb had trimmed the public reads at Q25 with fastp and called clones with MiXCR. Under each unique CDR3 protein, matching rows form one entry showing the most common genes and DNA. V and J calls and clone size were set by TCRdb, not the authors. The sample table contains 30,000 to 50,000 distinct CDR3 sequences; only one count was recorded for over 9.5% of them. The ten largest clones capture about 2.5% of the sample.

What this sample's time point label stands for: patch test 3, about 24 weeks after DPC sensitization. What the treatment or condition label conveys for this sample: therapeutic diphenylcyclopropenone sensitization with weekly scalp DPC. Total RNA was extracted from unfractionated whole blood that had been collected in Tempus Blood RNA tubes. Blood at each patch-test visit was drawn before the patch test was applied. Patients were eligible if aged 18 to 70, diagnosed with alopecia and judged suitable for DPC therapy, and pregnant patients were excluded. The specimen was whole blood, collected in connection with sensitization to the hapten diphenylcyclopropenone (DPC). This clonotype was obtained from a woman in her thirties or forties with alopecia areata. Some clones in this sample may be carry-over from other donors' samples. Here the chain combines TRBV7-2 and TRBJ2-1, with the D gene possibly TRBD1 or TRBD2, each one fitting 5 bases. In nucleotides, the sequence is TGTGCCAGCAGGCCAATGGGGGACAATGAGCAGTTCTTC. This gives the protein CASRPMGDNEQFF.